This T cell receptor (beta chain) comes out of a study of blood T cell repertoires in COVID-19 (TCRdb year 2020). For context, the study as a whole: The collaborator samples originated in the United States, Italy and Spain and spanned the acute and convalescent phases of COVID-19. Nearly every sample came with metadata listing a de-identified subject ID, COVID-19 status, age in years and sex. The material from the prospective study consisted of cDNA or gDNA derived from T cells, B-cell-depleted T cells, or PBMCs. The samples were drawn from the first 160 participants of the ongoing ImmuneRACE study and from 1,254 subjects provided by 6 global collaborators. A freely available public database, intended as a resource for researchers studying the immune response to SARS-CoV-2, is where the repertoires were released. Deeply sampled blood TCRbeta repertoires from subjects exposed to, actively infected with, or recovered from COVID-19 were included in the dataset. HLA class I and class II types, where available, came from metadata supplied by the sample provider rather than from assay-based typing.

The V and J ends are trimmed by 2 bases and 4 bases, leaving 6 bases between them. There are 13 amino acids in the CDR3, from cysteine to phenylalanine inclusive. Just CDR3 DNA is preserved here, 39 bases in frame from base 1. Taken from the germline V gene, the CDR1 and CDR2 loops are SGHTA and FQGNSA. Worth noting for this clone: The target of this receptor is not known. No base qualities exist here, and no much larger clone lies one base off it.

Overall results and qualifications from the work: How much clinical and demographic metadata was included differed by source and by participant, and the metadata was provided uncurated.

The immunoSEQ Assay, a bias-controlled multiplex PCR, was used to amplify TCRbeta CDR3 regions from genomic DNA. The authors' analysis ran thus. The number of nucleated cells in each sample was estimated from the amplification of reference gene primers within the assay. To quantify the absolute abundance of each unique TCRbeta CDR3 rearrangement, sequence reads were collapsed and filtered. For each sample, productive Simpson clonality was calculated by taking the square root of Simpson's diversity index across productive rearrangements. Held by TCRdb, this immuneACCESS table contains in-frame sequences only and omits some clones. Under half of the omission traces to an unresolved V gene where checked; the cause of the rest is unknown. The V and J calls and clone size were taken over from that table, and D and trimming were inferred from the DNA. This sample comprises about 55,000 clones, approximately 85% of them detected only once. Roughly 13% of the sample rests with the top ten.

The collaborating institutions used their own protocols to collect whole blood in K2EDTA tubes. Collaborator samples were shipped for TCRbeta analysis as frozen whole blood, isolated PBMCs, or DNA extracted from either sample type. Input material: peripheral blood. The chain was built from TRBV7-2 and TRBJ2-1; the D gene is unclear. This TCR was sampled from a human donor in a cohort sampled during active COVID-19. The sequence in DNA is TGTGCCAGCAGCTTAATGGAGTACAATGAGCAGTTCTTC. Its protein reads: CASSLMEYNEQFF. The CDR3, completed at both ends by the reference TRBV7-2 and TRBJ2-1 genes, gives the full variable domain GAGVSQSPSNKVTEKGKDVELRCDPISGHTALYWYRQSLGQGLEFLIYFQGNSAPDKSGLPSDRFSAERTGGSVSTLTIQRTQQEDSAVYLCASSLMEYNEQFFGPGTRLTVL.